This TCR beta chain was found in a study of neurological immune-mediated disorders. The length of the CDR3 is 13 residues. Trimming removed 0 bases from V and 4 bases from J, with 5 bases in between. Germline values: CDR1 SGDLS, CDR2 YYNGEE. Using its own MiXCR run on the 5' RACE reads, TCRdb lists one record per CDR3 protein. Of 35,000 to 50,000 distinct CDR3 sequences in the sample, about 14% were seen once. This clonotype appeared many times. This chain joins TRBV9 and TRBJ1-5; D is unclear. The clonotype was recovered from an older woman with HTLV-1-associated myelopathy (HAM/TSP). Sequenced sample: CD4+ T cells from blood. CDR3 coding DNA: TGTGCCAGCAGCGTAGGGCCTAATCAGCCCCAGCATTTT. Protein: CASSVGPNQPQHF.